Following are 26 T cell receptor beta chains from one sample sequenced in a study of technical replicates of blood from a few donors. Profiling relied on immunoSEQ multiplex PCR, and the TCRdb table lists in-frame clones only, not all of them. The sample carries more than 90,000 clones, more than 90% recorded once. The sample taken for sequencing was T cells isolated from PBMCs. These receptors were collected from a human donor in good health.

The V and J genes are TRBV4-2 and TRBJ2-4, with 11 bases identical to TRBD2. CDR1 LGHNA and CDR2 YNFKEQ come from the germline V gene. The CDR3 spans 15 residues. J gave up 5 bases and V 5 bases, and 5 bases lay outside the gene matches. CDR3: CASSYSGRAENIQYF. The CDR3, as DNA: TGTGCCAGCAGCTATAGCGGGAGGGCCGAAAACATTCAGTACTTC.

The CDR3 loop is CAINEGVSSGNTIYF. CDR3 sequence (DNA): TGTGCCATCAACGAGGGGGTTAGCTCTGGAAACACCATATATTTT. The chain joins TRBV10-3 to TRBJ1-3, with TRBD1 as a possible D gene (6 bases). Trimming shortened V by 7 bases and J by 0 bases, and 13 bases separated the two germline ends. Germline CDR1 is ENHRY and CDR2 is SYGVKD. CDR3 length: 15 amino acids.

This chain links TRBV7-3 with TRBJ2-7, with 7 bases matching TRBD1. There are 14 residues in the CDR3. Germline loops: CDR1 SGHTA, CDR2 FQGTGA. Trimming removed 2 bases from V and 3 bases from J; junction bases left unmatched: 4. CDR3 DNA sequence: TGTGCCAGCAGCTTACTTCCAGGGGGCTACGAGCAGTACTTC. It translates to CASSLLPGGYEQYF.

This clone came up a few times. The CDR3 loop is CASSSETNEAFF. The CDR3 bases are TGTGCCAGCAGCTCAGAGACAAATGAAGCTTTCTTT. The chain couples TRBV7-9 to TRBJ1-1; D gene uncertain. CDR3 length equals 12 residues. Germline CDR1 SEHNR, CDR2 FQNEAQ (reference sequence). V gave up 4 bases and J gave up 7 bases, with 10 bases separating them.

Only one count was recorded for this clone. V gene TRBV6-5 combines with J gene TRBJ2-1; 8 bases line up with TRBD2. CDR3 length: 14 residues. CDR1 and CDR2 from the germline V gene are MNHEY and SVGAGI. The V and J ends lost 7 bases and 1 base, in that order; junction bases with no gene match: 3. DNA for the CDR3: TGTGCCAGCACGCGCGGGAGGTCCTACAATGAGCAGTTCTTC. Protein product: CASTRGRSYNEQFF.

The chain joins TRBV18 to TRBJ2-6; TRBD2 aligns across 14 bases. This CDR3 spans 18 amino acids. CDR1 KGHSH and CDR2 LQKENI come from the germline V gene. The V and J ends lost 3 bases and 2 bases, in that order; junction bases with no gene match: 3. The CDR3 nucleotides read TGTGCCAGCTCACCTCCGGGACTAGCGGGAGCTGGGGCCAACGTCCTGACTTTC. It codes for CASSPPGLAGAGANVLTF.

The V call is TRBV6-1, the J call TRBJ1-1, with D perhaps matching TRBD1 (5 bases). The CDR3 sequence is 12 residues long. V lost 6 bases to trimming and J lost 12 bases, with 17 bases between them. Germline lookup yields CDR1 MNHNS and CDR2 SASEGT. CDR3 in DNA: TGTGCCAGCAGGGACACAGTTTCCGGGTCTTTCTTT. Translating it yields CASRDTVSGSFF.

The chain joins TRBV18 to TRBJ1-2; perhaps TRBD1 as D (6 bases). Germline V gene data show CDR1 as KGHSH and CDR2 as LQKENI. V lost 8 bases and J 1 base, leaving 17 bases between the germline ends. The CDR3 contains 15 residues. The CDR3 here is CASTFWTAHNYGYTF. The CDR3 DNA sequence: TGTGCCAGCACCTTTTGGACAGCGCATAACTATGGCTACACCTTC.

This chain joins TRBV6-1 and TRBJ1-2; 8 positions agree with TRBD1. The length of the CDR3 is 13 residues. Germline CDR1 reads MNHNS; CDR2 reads SASEGT. V dropped 7 bases and J dropped 7; count of bases not matched to a gene: 8. CDR3: CASKAGGNGGYTF. CDR3 bases: TGTGCCAGCAAGGCAGGGGGCAACGGTGGCTACACCTTC.

The V call is TRBV30, the J call TRBJ1-1; a weak D match, TRBD1 (6 bases). Trimming took 8 bases from V and 0 from J, leaving 25 bases between them. In germline, CDR1 is GTSNPN, CDR2 SVGIG (reference sequence). CDR3 length: 17 amino acids. CDR3 protein: CATLHRDTRLMNTEAFF. The DNA of the CDR3 is TGTGCCACCCTCCACCGGGACACACGTCTAATGAACACTGAAGCTTTCTTT.

The CDR3 coding sequence is TGTGCCAGCAGCCCCTCTAGCGAACTCTCCTACGAGCAGTACTTC. Translation gives CASSPSSELSYEQYF. The chain combines TRBV11-3 with TRBJ2-7, with D possibly TRBD2 on 6 matching bases. The CDR3 consists of 15 residues. CDR1 and CDR2 (germline): SGHNT, YENEEA. V was clipped by 5 bases and J by 0 bases, with 14 bases between them.

The V and J genes are TRBV6-5 and TRBJ2-7; D is perhaps TRBD1 (6 bases). With 6 bases removed from V and 2 bases from J, the gap between germline ends came to 14 bases. Germline V gene lookup returns CDR1 MNHEY and CDR2 SVGAGI. The CDR3 contains 14 residues. CDR3 loop: CASRDQGSPYEQYF. DNA for the CDR3: TGTGCCAGCAGAGATCAGGGGAGCCCCTACGAGCAGTACTTC.

This sequence joins TRBV27 and TRBJ2-2, with 7 positions matching TRBD2. Germline lookup yields CDR1 MNHEY and CDR2 SMNVEV (reference sequence). V shed 10 bases, J shed 2 bases, and the junction held 4 bases outside the gene matches. CDR3 size: 13 residues. The CDR3 region has the DNA TGTGCCACCCGGGAGGTTAACACCGGGGAGCTGTTTTTT. This sequence encodes CATREVNTGELFF.

The chain joins TRBV9 to TRBJ2-5; TRBD2 might be the D (5 bases). Germline lookup yields CDR1 SGDLS and CDR2 YYNGEE. Trimming took off 2 bases at V and 5 bases at J, with 16 bases between the two ends. There are 15 residues in the CDR3. CDR3 residues: CASSVEWSGLETQYF. Here the CDR3 DNA reads TGTGCCAGCAGCGTGGAGTGGTCGGGGTTGGAGACCCAGTACTTC.

V gene TRBV6-5 combines with J gene TRBJ1-1; 8 bases are a match to TRBD1. The length of the CDR3 is 13 residues. With V trimmed by 3 bases and J by 4 bases, 1 base remained unmatched. From germline, CDR1 is MNHEY and CDR2 SVGAGI. The CDR3 sequence: CASSYDRGTEAFF. In nucleotides, the CDR3 is TGTGCCAGCAGTTATGACAGGGGCACTGAAGCTTTCTTT.

This chain joins TRBV10-3 and TRBJ1-6, with D possibly being TRBD1 (6 bases). The CDR3 is 15 residues long. Trimming pared 7 bases from V and 7 bases from J, leaving 17 bases between. CDR1 is ENHRY and CDR2 is SYGVKD in the germline V gene. CDR3 nucleotide sequence: TGTGCCATCAAAGAGGGGGGAGGGGGGAATTCACCCCTCCACTTT. Its translation: CAIKEGGGGNSPLHF.

The chain combines TRBV11-2 with TRBJ1-5; no clear D. The CDR3 loop spans 13 amino acids. V was cut by 3 bases and J by 4 bases, with 7 bases left in between. Germline CDR1 and CDR2: SGHAT and FQNNGV. In DNA form, the CDR3 reads TGTGCCAGCAGCTTTAGTTTGAATCAGCCCCAGCATTTT. It codes for CASSFSLNQPQHF.

The V gene is TRBV15, the J gene TRBJ1-2, with TRBD1 matching over 7 bases. The CDR3 is 14 amino acids. V was clipped by 5 bases and J by 6 bases; unmatched bases: 9. Germline lookup yields CDR1 LNHNV and CDR2 YYDKDF (reference sequence). CDR3 sequence (DNA): TGTGCCACCAGCGGATCGGGACAGTTCCATGGCTACACCTTC. Translation: CATSGSGQFHGYTF.

The chain joins TRBV7-9 to TRBJ1-2, with 10 bases that match TRBD1. This CDR3 spans 16 amino acids. Trimming cost V 4 bases and J 6 bases; bases outside gene matches: 11. CDR1 and CDR2 (germline): SEHNR, FQNEAQ (reference sequence). The CDR3 coding sequence is TGTGCCAGCAGCTCGGGACAGGGGTCATTGCAGAATGGCTACACCTTC. Amino acids: CASSSGQGSLQNGYTF. The full variable domain, rest sourced from reference TRBV7-9 and TRBJ1-2, is DTGVSQNPRHKITKRGQNVTFRCDPISEHNRLYWYRQTLGQGPEFLTYFQNEAQLEKSRLLSDRFSAERPKGSFSTLEIQRTEQGDSAMYLCASSSGQGSLQNGYTFGSGTRLTVV.

This chain's CDR3 is CASSPSGRGVYEQYF. The CDR3 DNA reads TGTGCCAGCAGCCCTAGCGGGAGGGGGGTATACGAGCAGTACTTC. The chain has TRBV7-8 and TRBJ2-7; 12 positions agree with TRBD2. The CDR3 has 15 residues. Germline lookup yields CDR1 SGHVS and CDR2 FQNEAQ. Trimming at V came to 5 bases and at J to 4 bases, leaving 6 bases not matched to a gene.

J is TRBJ1-5 and V is TRBV10-3; D uncertain. Deletions cut 2 bases from V and 0 bases from J, with 11 bases between. There are 16 residues in the CDR3. Per the germline V gene, CDR1 is ENHRY and CDR2 is SYGVKD. The CDR3: CAISEGQSNSNQPQHF. CDR3 DNA: TGTGCCATCAGTGAGGGGCAGAGCAATAGCAATCAGCCCCAGCATTTT.

This clone was counted a single time. V gene TRBV27 combines with J gene TRBJ1-1; 8 nucleotides align to TRBD1. This CDR3 has 13 amino acids. The germline V gene has CDR1 MNHEY and CDR2 SMNVEV (reference sequence). V shed 4 bases and J 7 bases; nucleotides not matched to a gene: 5. CDR3 protein: CASSSDRGFEAFF. The CDR3 DNA is TGTGCCAGCAGTTCCGACAGGGGATTTGAAGCTTTCTTT.

The rearrangement uses TRBV6-1 and TRBJ1-5; D is perhaps TRBD1 (6 bases). The CDR3 consists of 16 residues. The V end lost 0 bases, the J end lost 3 bases, and 12 bases lay between the germline ends. Per germline, CDR1 MNHNS and CDR2 SASEGT. CDR3 residues: CASSEAPNRVNQPQHF. CDR3 DNA sequence: TGTGCCAGCAGTGAAGCACCGAACAGGGTCAATCAGCCCCAGCATTTT.

This chain links TRBV11-2 with TRBJ2-7; 7 positions agree with TRBD1. Germline-derived CDR1 and CDR2 are SGHAT and FQNNGV. The CDR3 has 19 amino acids. V dropped 1 base and J dropped 9; count of bases not matched to a gene: 24. The CDR3 here is CASSLVRARDSAAVRRQYF. CDR3 bases: TGTGCCAGCAGCTTAGTCCGGGCTAGGGACAGTGCAGCGGTACGTAGGCAGTACTTC.

The chain is built from TRBV2 and TRBJ1-1, with TRBD1 matching 9 bases. The V and J ends lost 8 bases and 0 bases, in that order; junction bases with no gene match: 7. Germline V gene sequence: CDR1 SNHLY, CDR2 FYNNEI. This CDR3 spans 15 amino acids. CDR3 coding DNA: TGTGCCAGCTTTCCGGACAGGGGATTGAACACTGAAGCTTTCTTT. Its translation is CASFPDRGLNTEAFF.

The gene calls are TRBV19 and TRBJ2-1; unclear D gene. The CDR3 runs to 12 residues. Germline CDR1 LNHDA, CDR2 SQIVND (reference sequence). Trimming took off 5 bases at V and 5 bases at J, with 7 bases between the two ends. CDR3 bases: TGTGCCAGTAGTCCCAGTGACAATGAGCAGTTCTTC. Encoded protein: CASSPSDNEQFF.